These 15 T cell receptor beta chains were sequenced from one sample in a study of T-cell reconstitution after alpha-beta-depleted transplantation in children (TCRdb year 2016). Library creation used PCR. The sample was run on an Illumina HiSeq 2500. To normalize quantification of the TCRbeta repertoire, the TCR libraries were built with molecular barcoding that relied on unique molecular identifiers. Clones were called with MiXCR by TCRdb after fastp trimmed the public reads at Q25, and only in-frame beta chains were retained. Each entry merges the rows of one CDR3 protein and shows their most common DNA and genes. The sample records about 300,000 distinct CDR3 sequences, over 9% of which are singletons. The ten largest clones represent around 7.5% of the sample. Read against the paper, the sample's treatment or condition label means: allogeneic hematopoietic cell transplantation with graft depleted of TCRalphabeta T cells and CD19 B cells.

The starting material was PBMCs, obtained before TCRalphabeta/CD19-depleted stem cell transplant. The receptors here all came from a boy under two years old with acute myeloid leukemia, due to receive a stem cell transplant.

This clonotype occurred many times. The chain is built from TRBV29-1 and TRBJ2-4, with D perhaps assigned TRBD1 or TRBD2 (7 bases each). The CDR3 covers 14 residues. Deletions cut 3 bases from V and 5 bases from J, with 14 bases between. Germline values: CDR1 SQVTM, CDR2 ANQGSEA. In DNA, the CDR3 is TGCAGCGTTGAGACAGGGAGGGCCGAAAACATTCAGTACTTC. Translated, it gives CSVETGRAENIQYF.

This clonotype has a handful of counts. The chain has TRBV7-9 and TRBJ2-7; D is unresolved. The germline gives CDR1 SEHNR, CDR2 FQNEAQ (reference sequence). The CDR3 runs to 15 residues. V gave up 1 base and J gave up 2 bases, with 12 bases separating them. CDR3 residues: CASSLGGFVPYEQYF. CDR3 bases: TGTGCCAGCAGCTTAGGGGGTTTTGTCCCCTACGAGCAGTACTTC. Full variable domain (outside the CDR3, taken from reference TRBV7-9 and TRBJ2-7): DTGVSQNPRHKITKRGQNVTFRCDPISEHNRLYWYRQTLGQGPEFLTYFQNEAQLEKSRLLSDRFSAERPKGSFSTLEIQRTEQGDSAMYLCASSLGGFVPYEQYFGPGTRLTVT.

This clonotype was observed many times. This chain joins TRBV28 and TRBJ2-5; TRBD2 aligns across 7 bases. Germline lookup yields CDR1 MDHEN and CDR2 SYDVKM. J lost 0 bases, V lost 5 bases, and 6 bases had no gene match. The CDR3 extends over 15 amino acids. CDR3 sequence (DNA): TGTGCCAGCAGTATCTGGCGGGGGTACCAAGAGACCCAGTACTTC. It codes for CASSIWRGYQETQYF.

This clonotype was recorded at least ten times. The CDR3, as DNA: TGTGCCAGCAGTTTATGGGGATTGCGGCGAAATAATTCACCCCTCCACTTT. The encoded protein is CASSLWGLRRNNSPLHF. The chain couples TRBV28 to TRBJ1-6; no firm D call. V lost 0 bases and J lost 5, with 14 bases in between. The CDR3 covers 17 residues. Germline-derived CDR1 and CDR2 are MDHEN and SYDVKM.

This clonotype has at least ten counts. The rearrangement joins TRBV7-9 to TRBJ1-2; D uncertain. This CDR3 has 13 amino acids. CDR1 and CDR2 (germline): SEHNR, FQNEAQ (reference sequence). Between the trimmed V and J ends, which lost 5 bases and 6 bases, there was a span of 13 bases. CDR3 coding DNA: TGTGCCAGCAGCCCCGTGAGGGAGGATGGCTACACCTTC. It translates to CASSPVREDGYTF.

The V call is TRBV13, the J call TRBJ2-5; TRBD1 aligns across 7 bases. The CDR3 spans 15 residues. V dropped 5 bases and J dropped 4; count of bases not matched to a gene: 10. CDR1 PRHDT and CDR2 FYEKMQ come from the germline V gene (reference sequence). The CDR3 is CASSILNRDRETQYF. As DNA, the CDR3 is TGTGCCAGCAGCATCTTAAACCGGGACAGAGAGACCCAGTACTTC.

This clonotype was found many times. CDR3 residues: CASSFTRSSYEQYF. The CDR3 DNA reads as TGTGCCAGCAGCTTCACCCGAAGCTCCTACGAGCAGTACTTC. V gene TRBV13 combines with J gene TRBJ2-7; D not resolved. Germline V gene lookup returns CDR1 PRHDT and CDR2 FYEKMQ (reference sequence). V gave up 3 bases and J gave up 0 bases, with 9 bases separating them. The CDR3 spans 14 residues.

At least ten counts were recorded for this clonotype. The chain has TRBV28 and TRBJ1-4; no clear D gene. CDR1 and CDR2 (germline): MDHEN, SYDVKM. Trimming left V 4 bases short and J 5 bases short, with 5 bases between. The CDR3 is 12 residues long. Written as DNA, the CDR3 is TGTGCCAGCAGTTCCGGGAATGAAAAACTGTTTTTT. This gives the protein CASSSGNEKLFF.

This clonotype was recorded at least ten times. This chain uses TRBV5-5 with TRBJ2-7, with 8 positions matching TRBD2. Germline CDR1 and CDR2: SGHKS and YYEKEE (reference sequence). Trimming took 5 bases from V and 0 from J; bases not matched to a gene: 13. The CDR3 sequence is 17 residues long. The DNA of the CDR3 is TGTGCCAGCAGATCGATAGGGTTAGCGGGGAGCTCCTACGAGCAGTACTTC. Amino acid sequence: CASRSIGLAGSSYEQYF.

This clonotype showed up many times. CDR3 loop: CASSFRLAGGGEQFF. CDR3 nucleotide sequence: TGTGCCAGCAGCTTCAGACTAGCGGGAGGGGGTGAGCAGTTCTTC. J is TRBJ2-1 and V is TRBV5-5, with 14 bases that match TRBD2. The CDR3 runs 15 residues. The V gene end was trimmed by 2 bases and the J gene end by 9 bases; junction bases not matched to a gene: 4. The germline V gene has CDR1 SGHKS and CDR2 YYEKEE (reference sequence).

This clonotype was seen at least ten times. The chain is built from TRBV27 and TRBJ2-1; maybe TRBD2 (5 bases). Trimming stripped 7 bases from V and 1 base from J, with 11 bases between. The V gene's germline CDR1 is MNHEY and CDR2 SMNVEV (reference sequence). This CDR3 has 14 amino acids. The CDR3 loop reads CASTTTGSYNEQFF. The CDR3 nucleotides read TGTGCCAGCACTACCACGGGGTCCTACAATGAGCAGTTCTTC.

This clonotype has at least ten counts. CDR3 nucleotides: TGTGCCAGCAGCCAAGATATGGGGCGGGCAGATACGCAGTATTTT. This codes for CASSQDMGRADTQYF. The V and J genes are TRBV3-1 and TRBJ2-3; D tentatively reads TRBD1 or TRBD2 (5 bases each). Germline lookup yields CDR1 LGHDT and CDR2 YNNKEL (reference sequence). CDR3 size: 15 residues. V lost 0 bases, J lost 4 bases, and 11 bases lay in between.

This clonotype was found a few times. The CDR3 reads CSATPAYNSPLHF. The CDR3 coding sequence is TGCAGTGCTACGCCTGCCTATAATTCACCCCTCCACTTT. The chain has TRBV20-1 and TRBJ1-6; no clear D. The CDR3 totals 13 residues. Trimming took off 4 bases at V and 2 bases at J, with 6 bases between the two ends. Germline values: CDR1 DFQATT, CDR2 SNEGSKA (reference sequence).

This clonotype has ten or more counts. V gene TRBV12-3 or TRBV12-4 combines with J gene TRBJ1-5, with D possibly matching TRBD1 (5 bases). The ends were cut back, 0 bases at V and 4 bases at J, with 10 bases in the middle. The length of the CDR3 is 15 residues. The CDR3 DNA reads TGTGCCAGCAGTTTAGCGGGAGGGGATAATCAGCCCCAGCATTTT. This sequence encodes CASSLAGGDNQPQHF.

This clonotype was counted many times. The V gene is TRBV5-1, the J gene TRBJ1-2; D may be TRBD1 (5 bases). The V end lost 3 bases, the J end lost 2 bases, and 8 bases lay between the germline ends. The CDR3 runs to 13 residues. Germline lookup yields CDR1 SGHRS and CDR2 YFSETQ. The CDR3 DNA follows: TGCGCCAGCAGCTCGGCAGGGAACTATGGCTACACCTTC. Its protein is CASSSAGNYGYTF.